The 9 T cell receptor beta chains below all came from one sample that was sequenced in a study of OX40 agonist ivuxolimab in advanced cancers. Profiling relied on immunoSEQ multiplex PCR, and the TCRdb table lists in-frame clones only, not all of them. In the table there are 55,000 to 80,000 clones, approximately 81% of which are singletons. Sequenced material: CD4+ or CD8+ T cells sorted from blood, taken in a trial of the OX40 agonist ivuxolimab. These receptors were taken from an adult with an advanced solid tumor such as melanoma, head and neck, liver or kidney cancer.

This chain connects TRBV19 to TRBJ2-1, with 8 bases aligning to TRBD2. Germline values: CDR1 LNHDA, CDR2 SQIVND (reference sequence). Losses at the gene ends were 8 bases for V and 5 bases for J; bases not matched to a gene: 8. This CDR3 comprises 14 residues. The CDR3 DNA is TGTGCCAGTGGCGGGGGGATCTACGACAATGAGCAGTTCTTC. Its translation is CASGGGIYDNEQFF.

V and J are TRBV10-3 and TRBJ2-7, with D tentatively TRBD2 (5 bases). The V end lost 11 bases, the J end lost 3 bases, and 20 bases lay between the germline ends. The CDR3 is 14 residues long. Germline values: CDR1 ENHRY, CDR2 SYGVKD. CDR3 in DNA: TGTGCCGCCAGCTACGAGAGGGCGAGCTACGAGCAGTACTTC. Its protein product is CAASYERASYEQYF.

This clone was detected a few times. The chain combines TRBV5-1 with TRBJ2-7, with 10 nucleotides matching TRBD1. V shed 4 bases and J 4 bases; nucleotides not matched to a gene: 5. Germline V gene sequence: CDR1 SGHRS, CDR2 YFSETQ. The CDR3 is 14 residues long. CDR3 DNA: TGCGCCAGCAGCGCGACAGGGGGCTTATACGAGCAGTACTTC. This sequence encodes CASSATGGLYEQYF.

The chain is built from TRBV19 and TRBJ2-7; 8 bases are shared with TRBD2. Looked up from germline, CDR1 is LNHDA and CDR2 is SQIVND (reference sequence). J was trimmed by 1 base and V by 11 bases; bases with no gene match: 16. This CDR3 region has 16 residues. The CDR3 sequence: CAPCGGRPLRSYEQYF. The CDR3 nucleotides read TGTGCCCCTTGTGGCGGGAGGCCCCTCAGATCCTACGAGCAGTACTTC.

CDR3 coding DNA: TGTGCCATCAGTGAGGCAGGCGTACAAGAGACCCAGTACTTC. Translating gives CAISEAGVQETQYF. The chain uses TRBV10-3 and TRBJ2-5; D not certain. The CDR3 totals 14 residues. The germline V gene encodes CDR1 ENHRY and CDR2 SYGVKD. Deletions cut 2 bases from V and 2 bases from J, with 9 bases between.

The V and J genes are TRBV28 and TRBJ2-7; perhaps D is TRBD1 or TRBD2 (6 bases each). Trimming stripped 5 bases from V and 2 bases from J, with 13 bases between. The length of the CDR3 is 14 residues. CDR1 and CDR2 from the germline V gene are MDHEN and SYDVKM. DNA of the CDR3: TGTGCCAGCAGTGGGGGGCAGGGCCCCTACGAGCAGTACTTC. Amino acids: CASSGGQGPYEQYF. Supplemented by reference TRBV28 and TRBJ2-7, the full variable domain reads DVKVTQSSRYLVKRTGEKVFLECVQDMDHENMFWYRQDPGLGLRLIYFSYDVKMKEKGDIPEGYSVSREKKERFSLILESASTNQTSMYLCASSGGQGPYEQYFGPGTRLTVT.

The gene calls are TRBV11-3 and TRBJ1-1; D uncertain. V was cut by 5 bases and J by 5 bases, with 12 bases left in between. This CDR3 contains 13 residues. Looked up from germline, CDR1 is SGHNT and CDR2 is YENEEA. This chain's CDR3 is CASSAIGRTEAFF. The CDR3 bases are TGTGCCAGCAGCGCTATAGGGAGAACTGAAGCTTTCTTT.

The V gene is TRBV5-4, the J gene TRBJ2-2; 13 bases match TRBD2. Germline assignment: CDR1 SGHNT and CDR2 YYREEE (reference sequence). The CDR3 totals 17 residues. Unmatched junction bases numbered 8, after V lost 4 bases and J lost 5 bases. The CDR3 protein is CASSPGLAGQITGELFF. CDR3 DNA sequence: TGTGCCAGCAGCCCGGGACTAGCGGGGCAAATAACCGGGGAGCTGTTTTTT.

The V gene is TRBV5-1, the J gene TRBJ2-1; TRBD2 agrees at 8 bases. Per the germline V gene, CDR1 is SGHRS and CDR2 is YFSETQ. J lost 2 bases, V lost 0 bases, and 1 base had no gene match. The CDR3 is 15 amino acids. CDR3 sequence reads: CASSLAGGAYNEQFF. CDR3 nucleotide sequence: TGCGCCAGCAGCTTGGCGGGAGGGGCCTACAATGAGCAGTTCTTC.